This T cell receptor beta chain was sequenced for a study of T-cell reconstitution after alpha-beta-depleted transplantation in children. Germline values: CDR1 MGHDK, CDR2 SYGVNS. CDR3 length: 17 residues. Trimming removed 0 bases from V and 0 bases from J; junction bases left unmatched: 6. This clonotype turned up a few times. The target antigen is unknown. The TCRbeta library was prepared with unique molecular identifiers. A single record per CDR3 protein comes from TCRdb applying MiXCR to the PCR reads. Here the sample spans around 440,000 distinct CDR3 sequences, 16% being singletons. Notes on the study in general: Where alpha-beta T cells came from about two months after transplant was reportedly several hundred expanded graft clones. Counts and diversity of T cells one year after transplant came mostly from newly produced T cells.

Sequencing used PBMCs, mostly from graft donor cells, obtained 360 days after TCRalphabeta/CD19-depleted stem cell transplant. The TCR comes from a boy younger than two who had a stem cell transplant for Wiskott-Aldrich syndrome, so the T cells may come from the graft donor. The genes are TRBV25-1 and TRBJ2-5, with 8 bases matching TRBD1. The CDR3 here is CASSEYKQGGYQETQYF. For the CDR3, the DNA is TGTGCCAGCAGTGAATATAAACAGGGGGGCTACCAAGAGACCCAGTACTTC.